There are a few counts of the clone carrying this T cell receptor (beta chain). The record originates from a study of Graves' ophthalmopathy and Graves' hyperthyroidism. The CDR3 is 17 residues long. Per germline, CDR1 MGHRA and CDR2 YSYEKL. Trimming removed 1 base from V and 4 bases from J, with 17 bases in between. The authors amplified TCR beta CDR3 regions, and they did so from RNA transcripts for repertoire sequencing. Second-round multiplex PCR came after first-round RT-PCR with HTBI primers. TCRdb fed the multiplex PCR reads into MiXCR, producing one record per CDR3 protein. The table records about 640,000 distinct CDR3 sequences, approximately 39% of them present only once.

The sample consisted of peripheral blood. This rearrangement joins TRBV4-1 to TRBJ2-1; D perhaps matches TRBD2 (5 bases). The TCR sequence derives from an adult man with Graves' ophthalmopathy. CDR3 loop: CASSQVGQRRSYNEQFF. CDR3 DNA sequence: TGCGCCAGCAGCCAAGTAGGGCAGCGGCGATCATACAATGAGCAGTTCTTC.